The clone carrying this TCR beta chain was detected many times. The data are from a study of Graves' ophthalmopathy and Graves' hyperthyroidism. Amplifying from RNA transcripts, the study obtained TCR beta CDR3 regions. The authors performed first-round RT-PCR with HTBI primers and then a second-round multiplex PCR. TCRdb called the multiplex PCR reads again in MiXCR, with one record for every CDR3 protein. Of 200,000 to 250,000 distinct CDR3 sequences listed, roughly 21% are singletons. Germline CDR1 is SGHVS and CDR2 is FQNEAQ. V was pared by 5 bases and J by 5 bases, with 4 bases of the junction left unmatched. The CDR3 covers 13 residues.

This clonotype was sampled from a woman between 50 and 59 years old with Graves' ophthalmopathy. Sequencing input: peripheral blood. The chain recombines TRBV7-8 with TRBJ2-5, with TRBD2 matching over 8 bases. CDR3 in amino acids: CASSRTSRETQYF. The CDR3 DNA reads as TGTGCCAGCAGCAGGACTAGCCGTGAGACCCAGTACTTC.